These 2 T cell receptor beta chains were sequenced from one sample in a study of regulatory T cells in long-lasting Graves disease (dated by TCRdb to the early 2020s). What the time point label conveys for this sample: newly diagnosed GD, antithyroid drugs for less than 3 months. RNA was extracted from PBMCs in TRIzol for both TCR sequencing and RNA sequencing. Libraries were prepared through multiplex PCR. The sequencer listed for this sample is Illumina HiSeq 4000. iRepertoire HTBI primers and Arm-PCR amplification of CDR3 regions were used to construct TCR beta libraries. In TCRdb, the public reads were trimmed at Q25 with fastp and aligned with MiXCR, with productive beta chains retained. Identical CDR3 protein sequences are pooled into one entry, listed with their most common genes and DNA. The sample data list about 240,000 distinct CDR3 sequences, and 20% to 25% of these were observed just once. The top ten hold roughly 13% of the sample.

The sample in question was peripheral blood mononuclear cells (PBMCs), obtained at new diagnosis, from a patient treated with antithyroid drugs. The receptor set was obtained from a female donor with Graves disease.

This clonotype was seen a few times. CDR3 protein: CASSYSPHTGELFF. In nucleotides, the CDR3 is TGTGCCAGCAGTTACTCGCCCCACACCGGGGAGCTGTTTTTT. The chain couples TRBV6-2 or TRBV6-3 to TRBJ2-2; D not resolved. CDR1 is MNHEY, CDR2 SVGEGT, per germline. The CDR3 is 14 amino acids. Deletions cut 0 bases from V and 3 bases from J, with 5 bases between.

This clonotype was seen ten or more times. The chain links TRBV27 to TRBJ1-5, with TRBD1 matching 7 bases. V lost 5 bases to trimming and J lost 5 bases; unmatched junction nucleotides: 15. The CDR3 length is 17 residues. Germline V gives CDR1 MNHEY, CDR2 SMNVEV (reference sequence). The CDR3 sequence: CASSPRFTSGQHQPQHF. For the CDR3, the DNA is TGTGCCAGCAGTCCGCGCTTCACCTCGGGACAGCATCAGCCCCAGCATTTT.